The present T cell receptor beta chain was sequenced within a study of blood T cell repertoires in COVID-19. Assay used: immunoSEQ multiplex PCR; TCRdb lists only in-frame clones, some missing. The data show roughly 700,000 clones, 80% to 90% seen once. As regards this clone: Other DNA sequences in this specimen translate into the identical CDR3.

Sequencing was done on a sample of peripheral blood. The origin of this receptor is a woman under 30 with acute or convalescent COVID-19.

The CDR3 is CATSDSLNQPQHF. The CDR3, as DNA: TGTGCCACCAGTGATTCCCTCAATCAGCCCCAGCATTTT. The chain recombines TRBV24-1 with TRBJ1-5; D is undetermined. Deletions cut 2 bases from V and 3 bases from J, with 4 bases between. Per the germline V gene, CDR1 is KGHDR and CDR2 is SFDVKD. The CDR3 runs to 13 residues.